A selection of T cell receptor beta chains follows, all from one sample in a study of blood T cell repertoires in COVID-19. Here immunoSEQ multiplex PCR was the method, and the copy in TCRdb shows in-frame clones only, minus some. The repertoire includes 260,000 or so clones, about 83% of them detected once, and 3.6% sits in the top ten. Sequencing was done on a sample of PBMCs or T cells enriched from blood (not recorded which). The receptors derive from a woman in her forties who had been exposed to COVID-19. The CDR3 runs from the conserved cysteine through the conserved F or W. The D gene is left open where the match is weak. Only some rows state a clone size, as once, few, many or a class for expanded clones.

abundance,d_gene,j_gene,len,v_gene,CDR3aa,CDR3nt
NA,NA,TRBJ1-2,14,TRBV11-3,CASTWGGRHYGYTF,TGTGCCAGCACCTGGGGGGGTAGGCACTATGGCTACACCTTC
once,TRBD2,TRBJ2-7,16,TRBV7-3,CASSLQVASGPYEQYF,TGTGCCAGCAGCCTACAGGTGGCTAGCGGTCCCTACGAGCAGTACTTC
NA,NA,TRBJ1-2,13,TRBV12-3/TRBV12-4,CASSLDRERGYTF,TGTGCCAGCAGTTTAGACAGGGAGAGGGGCTACACCTTC
NA,TRBD2,TRBJ2-7,16,TRBV2,CASSEASAGGPYEQYF,TGTGCCAGCAGTGAAGCCTCGGCGGGGGGCCCATACGAGCAGTACTTC
NA,NA,TRBJ1-2,13,TRBV6-5,CASISGGTDGYTF,TGTGCCAGCATCTCGGGGGGTACAGATGGCTACACCTTC
NA,NA,TRBJ2-1,16,TRBV25-1,CASSEWQGLSNDEQFF,TGTGCCAGCAGTGAATGGCAGGGGTTAAGCAACGATGAGCAGTTCTTC
NA,TRBD1,TRBJ1-2,14,TRBV7-3,CASSSGDSNNGYTF,TGTGCCAGCAGCTCAGGGGACAGTAACAATGGCTACACCTTC
NA,TRBD1,TRBJ1-4,13,TRBV6-1,CASSEADREKLFF,TGTGCCAGCAGTGAAGCGGACAGGGAAAAACTGTTTTTT
NA,NA,TRBJ1-4,14,TRBV9,CASSSGTQGEKLFF,TGTGCCAGCAGCTCCGGGACACAAGGGGAAAAACTGTTTTTT
NA,TRBD1,TRBJ1-1,12,TRBV6-5,CASSQDRAEAFF,TGTGCCAGCAGCCAAGACAGGGCTGAAGCTTTCTTT
once,TRBD2,TRBJ2-5,14,TRBV11-1,CASSLTSGEETQYF,TGTGCCAGCAGCTTAACTAGCGGGGAAGAGACCCAGTACTTC
NA,TRBD2,TRBJ2-1,16,TRBV27,CASRILAGGSYNEQFF,TGTGCCAGCAGAATTCTAGCGGGGGGTTCCTACAATGAGCAGTTCTTC
few,TRBD2,TRBJ2-7,15,TRBV18,CASSPGGSGVYEQYF,TGTGCCAGCTCACCAGGAGGTAGCGGGGTATACGAGCAGTACTTC
NA,TRBD1,TRBJ1-6,15,TRBV25-1,CASSEWDRFNSPLHF,TGTGCCAGCAGTGAATGGGACAGGTTTAATTCACCCCTCCACTTT
NA,NA,TRBJ1-2,17,TRBV7-9,CASSFGAGGERDYGYTF,TGTGCCAGCAGCTTTGGTGCGGGGGGGGAACGAGACTATGGCTACACCTTC
NA,TRBD2,TRBJ2-7,13,TRBV30,CAWSNGGIYEQYF,TGTGCCTGGAGTAACGGGGGGATCTACGAGCAGTACTTC
NA,TRBD2,TRBJ2-1,15,TRBV5-5,CASSLRLAEYNEQFF,TGTGCCAGCAGCTTGAGACTAGCGGAATACAATGAGCAGTTCTTC
NA,TRBD1,TRBJ1-3,15,TRBV7-8,CASSSGQALGNTIYF,TGTGCCAGCAGCTCCGGACAGGCCCTTGGAAACACCATATATTTT
NA,TRBD1,TRBJ2-7,12,TRBV18,CASSPDRVEQYF,TGTGCCAGCTCACCGGACAGGGTTGAGCAGTACTTC
NA,TRBD1,TRBJ1-5,15,TRBV5-6,CASSIGGQGDQPQHF,TGTGCCAGCTCCATCGGAGGCCAGGGGGATCAGCCCCAGCATTTT
NA,NA,TRBJ1-2,13,TRBV19,CASNRVESYGYTF,TGTGCCAGTAACAGGGTAGAATCCTATGGCTACACCTTC
NA,NA,TRBJ2-4,16,TRBV19,CASSLTLQGAKNIQYF,TGTGCCAGTAGTCTTACGCTACAGGGAGCCAAAAACATTCAGTACTTC
NA,TRBD1,TRBJ2-7,17,TRBV4-2,CASSQVGGDRGVYEQYF,TGTGCCAGCAGCCAAGTGGGCGGGGACAGGGGAGTCTACGAGCAGTACTTC
NA,TRBD1,TRBJ2-2,13,TRBV19,CASRTGVAGELFF,TGTGCCAGTAGGACAGGGGTAGCCGGGGAGCTGTTTTTT
NA,TRBD2,TRBJ2-5,16,TRBV9,CASSVGAPGLVETQYF,TGTGCCAGCAGCGTAGGCGCCCCGGGACTAGTGGAGACCCAGTACTTC
NA,NA,TRBJ1-5,14,TRBV19,CASSIVGTPQPQHF,TGTGCCAGTAGTATAGTTGGGACACCCCAGCCCCAGCATTTT
NA,NA,TRBJ2-7,13,TRBV2,CATRADGTYEQYF,TGTGCCACCCGCGCGGATGGAACCTACGAGCAGTACTTC
NA,NA,TRBJ1-5,13,TRBV6-4,CASSETGSQPQHF,TGTGCCAGCAGTGAAACGGGAAGTCAGCCCCAGCATTTT
NA,NA,TRBJ1-3,14,TRBV7-6,CASSLTGVGNTIYF,TGTGCCAGCAGCTTAACAGGAGTCGGAAACACCATATATTTT
NA,TRBD1,TRBJ2-2,18,TRBV5-1,CASSFPRGQFPNTGELFF,TGCGCCAGCAGCTTCCCCAGGGGGCAGTTTCCGAACACCGGGGAGCTGTTTTTT
NA,NA,TRBJ2-3,16,TRBV28,CASLEAAGANTDTQYF,TGTGCCAGCCTCGAGGCTGCGGGGGCGAACACAGATACGCAGTATTTT
once,TRBD1,TRBJ2-7,16,TRBV19,CASSTSRDRASSEQYF,TGTGCCAGTAGTACCTCCAGGGACAGGGCGAGTTCCGAGCAGTACTTC
NA,TRBD1,TRBJ1-2,16,TRBV13,CASSAGGGTGDYGYTF,TGTGCCAGCAGCGCCGGGGGTGGGACAGGGGACTATGGCTACACCTTC
NA,TRBD1,TRBJ2-1,16,TRBV29-1,CSVEDRGTGIINEQFF,TGCAGCGTTGAAGATCGGGGGACAGGGATTATCAATGAGCAGTTCTTC
NA,NA,TRBJ2-7,15,TRBV5-5,CASSLAAGSTYEQYF,TGTGCCAGCAGCTTGGCGGCGGGCTCGACCTACGAGCAGTACTTC
once,NA,TRBJ2-6,19,TRBV4-2,CASSQDRQGPFSGANVLTF,TGTGCCAGCAGCCAAGACCGTCAGGGGCCCTTCTCTGGGGCCAACGTCCTGACTTTC
NA,NA,TRBJ1-3,15,TRBV10-3,CAISEQGFSGNTIYF,TGTGCCATCAGTGAACAGGGATTCTCTGGAAACACCATATATTTT
NA,NA,TRBJ1-2,16,TRBV18,CASSPLQGEANYGYTF,TGTGCCAGCTCACCCTTACAGGGTGAGGCTAACTATGGCTACACCTTC
NA,TRBD1,TRBJ1-2,16,TRBV5-1,CASSEEPGQDVYGYTF,TGCGCCAGCAGCGAAGAACCGGGACAGGACGTCTATGGCTACACCTTC
NA,NA,TRBJ2-4,16,TRBV7-2,CASSSISELAKNIQYF,TGTGCCAGCAGCTCCATTAGCGAACTAGCCAAAAACATTCAGTACTTC
few,TRBD1,TRBJ2-3,16,TRBV7-9,CASSLGDRASTDTQYF,TGTGCCAGCAGCTTGGGGGACAGGGCGAGCACAGATACGCAGTATTTT
once,NA,TRBJ1-1,15,TRBV7-6,CASSRLQGDGTEAFF,TGTGCCAGCAGCCGACTACAAGGAGATGGCACTGAAGCTTTCTTT
NA,NA,TRBJ2-1,16,TRBV9,CASSVGGRSSYNEQFF,TGTGCCAGCAGCGTAGGGGGGCGAAGCTCCTACAATGAGCAGTTCTTC
NA,TRBD2,TRBJ2-2,17,TRBV19,CASSIDVAGANTGELFF,TGTGCCAGTAGTATAGATGTGGCGGGGGCGAACACCGGGGAGCTGTTTTTT
NA,TRBD1,TRBJ1-5,16,TRBV18,CASSPQGRGPDQPQHF,TGTGCCAGCTCACCACAGGGCAGGGGGCCCGATCAGCCCCAGCATTTT
few,NA,TRBJ1-4,12,TRBV2,CASSLGTPELFF,TGTGCCAGCAGTCTCGGGACACCCGAACTGTTTTTT
NA,NA,TRBJ1-1,15,TRBV2,CASSPAPTANTEAFF,TGTGCCAGCAGCCCGGCGCCCACAGCGAACACTGAAGCTTTCTTT
NA,TRBD1,TRBJ1-4,15,TRBV28,CASLEAGGTNEKLFF,TGTGCCAGCCTCGAAGCAGGGGGAACTAATGAAAAACTGTTTTTT
NA,NA,TRBJ1-3,15,TRBV28,CASSLGGFPGNTIYF,TGTGCCAGCAGTTTAGGGGGGTTCCCTGGAAACACCATATATTTT
NA,TRBD2,TRBJ2-4,16,TRBV27,CASSRGDYPASNIQYF,TGTGCCAGCAGCCGAGGGGACTACCCCGCCTCAAACATTCAGTACTTC
NA,TRBD2,TRBJ2-7,11,TRBV20-1,CSARTGLAPYF,TGCAGTGCTAGAACGGGACTAGCGCCCTACTTC
NA,NA,TRBJ1-2,15,TRBV6-5,CASSYGLPEIYGYTF,TGTGCCAGCAGTTACGGGTTGCCGGAGATCTATGGCTACACCTTC
once,TRBD1,TRBJ1-4,15,TRBV4-3,CASSRSGTEIEKLFF,TGCGCCAGCAGCCGATCCGGGACAGAAATTGAAAAACTGTTTTTT
NA,NA,TRBJ2-7,19,TRBV2,CASRYRFVYRSCRSYEQYF,TGTGCCAGCAGGTACCGTTTTGTGTACAGATCATGTCGCTCCTACGAGCAGTACTTC
NA,NA,TRBJ2-3,15,TRBV28,CASSLTAVGTDTQYF,TGTGCCAGCAGCTTGACTGCGGTAGGAACAGATACGCAGTATTTT
NA,NA,TRBJ1-1,13,TRBV6-5,CASTLTLNTEAFF,TGTGCCAGCACCCTCACCCTAAACACTGAAGCTTTCTTT
NA,TRBD1,TRBJ2-7,18,TRBV4-1,CASSQDFLLRQGAYEQYF,TGCGCCAGCAGCCAAGATTTTCTGTTACGGCAGGGGGCCTACGAGCAGTACTTC